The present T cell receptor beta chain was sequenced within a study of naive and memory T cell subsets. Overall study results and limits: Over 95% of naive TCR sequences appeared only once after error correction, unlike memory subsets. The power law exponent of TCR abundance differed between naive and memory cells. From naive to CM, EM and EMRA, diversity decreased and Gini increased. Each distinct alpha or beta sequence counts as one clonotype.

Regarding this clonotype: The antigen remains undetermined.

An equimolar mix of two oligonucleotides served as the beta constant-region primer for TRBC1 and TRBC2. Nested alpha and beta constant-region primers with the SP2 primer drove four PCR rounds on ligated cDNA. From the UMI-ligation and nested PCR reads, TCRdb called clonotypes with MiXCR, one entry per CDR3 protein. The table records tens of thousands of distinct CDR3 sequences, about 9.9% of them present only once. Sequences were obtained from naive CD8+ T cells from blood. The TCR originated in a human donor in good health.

Written as DNA, the CDR3 is TGTGCCAGCAGTTCGATGGGGCCAAGCTCCTACAATGAGCAGTTCTTC. The encoded protein is CASSSMGPSSYNEQFF. The rearrangement uses TRBV27 and TRBJ2-1; perhaps TRBD1 as D (5 bases). V lost 4 bases to trimming and J lost 0 bases, with 13 bases between them. The CDR3 runs to 16 residues. Germline V gene data show CDR1 as MNHEY and CDR2 as SMNVEV (reference sequence).